The entry below describes one TCR beta chain. CDR1 MGHRA and CDR2 YSYEKL come from the germline V gene. This CDR3 has 15 residues. Trimming removed 2 bases from V and 3 bases from J, with 12 bases in between. Produced via immunoSEQ multiplex PCR; TCRdb's table is partial and in-frame only. Of 660,000 or so clones in the sample, about 96% were seen once. This sample is part of a study of shared clonotypes between healthy human individuals. Naive CD8 cells lacked CD45RO and underwent positive selection for CCR7, leaving out terminally differentiated effector memory CD45RA+ cells. This receptor was taken from a woman aged 30 to 39 in good health. The genes are TRBV4-1 and TRBJ2-3; D may be TRBD1 (5 bases). The sample comprised naive CD8+ T cells sorted from blood. CDR3 in amino acids: CASSQKGLGTDTQYF. CDR3 nucleotide sequence: TGCGCCAGCAGCCAAAAGGGGCTCGGAACAGATACGCAGTATTTT.